These T cell receptor beta chains were read from a single sample in a study of blood T cell repertoires in COVID-19. Measured with immunoSEQ multiplex PCR; TCRdb has only the in-frame clones, and not every one. The top ten clones hold 18% of a sample with about 200,000 clones, 70% to 90% of them seen once. Sequencing was performed on peripheral blood. The source of these receptors is a man aged 45-60 years with COVID-19, enrolled during active disease. Both conserved end residues are part of each CDR3. Each record gives: D gene, V gene, clone size, J gene, CDR3 DNA, CDR3 protein. D genes are given only for firm matches. Expanded clones get a size class; other rows say once, few or many, or leave the size out.

D gene: -; V gene: TRBV5-4; clone size: -; J gene: TRBJ2-5; CDR3 DNA: TGTGCCAGCAGCCCCCGCGTTAGCGGACAAGAGACCCAGTACTTC; CDR3 protein: CASSPRVSGQETQYF
D gene: -; V gene: TRBV5-4; clone size: -; J gene: TRBJ2-1; CDR3 DNA: TGTGCCAGCAGCCCCGACTCGAATGACAATGAGCAGTTCTTC; CDR3 protein: CASSPDSNDNEQFF
D gene: TRBD1; V gene: TRBV18; clone size: -; J gene: TRBJ2-3; CDR3 DNA: TGTGCCAGCTCCCTCACGGGGACAGGGAGCACAGATACGCAGTATTTT; CDR3 protein: CASSLTGTGSTDTQYF
D gene: -; V gene: TRBV7-9; clone size: -; J gene: TRBJ1-6; CDR3 DNA: TGTGCCAGCAGCCCTCAGGCTGTCTCACCCCTCCACTTT; CDR3 protein: CASSPQAVSPLHF
D gene: TRBD2; V gene: TRBV24-1; clone size: -; J gene: TRBJ2-3; CDR3 DNA: TGTGCCACCAGTGACCCGGGACTAGCCACTAGCACAGATACGCAGTATTTT; CDR3 protein: CATSDPGLATSTDTQYF
D gene: TRBD1; V gene: TRBV9; clone size: -; J gene: TRBJ2-3; CDR3 DNA: TGTGCCAGCAATCGACAGGGGGACACAGATACGCAGTATTTT; CDR3 protein: CASNRQGDTDTQYF
D gene: TRBD2; V gene: TRBV19; clone size: -; J gene: TRBJ2-3; CDR3 DNA: TGTGCCAGTAGTATAAGGGGAGGGGTCACAGATACGCAGTATTTT; CDR3 protein: CASSIRGGVTDTQYF
D gene: TRBD1; V gene: TRBV2; clone size: -; J gene: TRBJ1-4; CDR3 DNA: TGTGCCAGCAGTGAATTGAGACAGGGACGCAAACTGTTTTTT; CDR3 protein: CASSELRQGRKLFF
D gene: TRBD2; V gene: TRBV5-6; clone size: few; J gene: TRBJ2-7; CDR3 DNA: TGTGCCAGCAGCTTGGGCGGGAGGTCTAACGAGCAGTACTTC; CDR3 protein: CASSLGGRSNEQYF
D gene: TRBD2; V gene: TRBV27; clone size: -; J gene: TRBJ2-3; CDR3 DNA: TGTGCCAGCAGTCCACGGCCCCCACTAGCGGCTAGCACAGATACGCAGTATTTT; CDR3 protein: CASSPRPPLAASTDTQYF
D gene: TRBD2; V gene: TRBV28; clone size: -; J gene: TRBJ2-1; CDR3 DNA: TGTGCCAGCAGTTCTTGGGCTAGCGGTTACAATGAGCAGTTCTTC; CDR3 protein: CASSSWASGYNEQFF
D gene: -; V gene: TRBV4-3; clone size: -; J gene: TRBJ1-2; CDR3 DNA: TGCGCCAGCAGCCAACAGGGCTATGGCTACACCTTC; CDR3 protein: CASSQQGYGYTF
D gene: -; V gene: TRBV5-1; clone size: few; J gene: TRBJ1-5; CDR3 DNA: TGCGCCAGCAGCTCAGGGATCAATCAGCCCCAGCATTTT; CDR3 protein: CASSSGINQPQHF
D gene: TRBD1; V gene: TRBV18; clone size: -; J gene: TRBJ2-5; CDR3 DNA: TGTGCCAGCTCACGAAACAGGGGGCAAGAGACCCAGTACTTC; CDR3 protein: CASSRNRGQETQYF
D gene: TRBD2; V gene: TRBV6-2/TRBV6-3; clone size: -; J gene: TRBJ2-1; CDR3 DNA: TGTGCCAGCAGTTACCCCCCACTAGCGGGACCACACAATGAGCAGTTCTTC; CDR3 protein: CASSYPPLAGPHNEQFF
D gene: TRBD2; V gene: TRBV28; clone size: -; J gene: TRBJ2-1; CDR3 DNA: TGTGCCACCGCATTGACTAGCGGGGGGGCATACGAGCAGTTCTTC; CDR3 protein: CATALTSGGAYEQFF
D gene: -; V gene: TRBV2; clone size: -; J gene: TRBJ2-7; CDR3 DNA: TGTGCCAGCAGTGAGTACAGCCGCTCCTACGAGCAGTACTTC; CDR3 protein: CASSEYSRSYEQYF
D gene: TRBD2; V gene: TRBV5-4; clone size: -; J gene: TRBJ2-3; CDR3 DNA: TGTGCCAGTTGGACTAGCGGGGGTACAGATACGCAGTATTTT; CDR3 protein: CASWTSGGTDTQYF
D gene: TRBD2; V gene: TRBV6-2/TRBV6-3; clone size: -; J gene: TRBJ2-7; CDR3 DNA: TGTGCCAGCAGTTACTCCCCGGGACTATCCTACGAGCAGTACTTC; CDR3 protein: CASSYSPGLSYEQYF
D gene: TRBD1; V gene: TRBV2; clone size: few; J gene: TRBJ2-5; CDR3 DNA: TGTGCCAGCAGGATCCGGTCACAGGGGAATCAGCGAGAGACCCAGTACTTC; CDR3 protein: CASRIRSQGNQRETQYF
D gene: -; V gene: TRBV28; clone size: -; J gene: TRBJ2-3; CDR3 DNA: TGTGCCAGCGATCGACAGGGCTTCGGGGGGGCCTTCACAGATACGCAGTATTTT; CDR3 protein: CASDRQGFGGAFTDTQYF
D gene: -; V gene: TRBV18; clone size: -; J gene: TRBJ1-5; CDR3 DNA: TGTGCCAGCTCACAGGGGACTTCTGGGAATCAGCCCCAGCATTTT; CDR3 protein: CASSQGTSGNQPQHF
D gene: -; V gene: TRBV14; clone size: -; J gene: TRBJ1-6; CDR3 DNA: TGTGCCAGCGCCGCAGGGAGGAATAATTCACCCCTCCACTTT; CDR3 protein: CASAAGRNNSPLHF
D gene: -; V gene: TRBV4-1; clone size: once; J gene: TRBJ1-6; CDR3 DNA: TGCGCCAGCAGCCAAGCAGGGTCCGGTTCACCCCTCCACTTT; CDR3 protein: CASSQAGSGSPLHF
D gene: -; V gene: TRBV5-1; clone size: -; J gene: TRBJ1-1; CDR3 DNA: TGCGCCAGCAGCTTTGAGAATCCCACTGAAGCTTTCTTT; CDR3 protein: CASSFENPTEAFF
D gene: -; V gene: TRBV12-5; clone size: -; J gene: TRBJ1-5; CDR3 DNA: TGTGCTAGTGGTTTGAAGGGCTGGCGCAAGCGGGTAAATCAGCCCCAGCATTTT; CDR3 protein: CASGLKGWRKRVNQPQHF
D gene: -; V gene: TRBV11-2; clone size: -; J gene: TRBJ2-7; CDR3 DNA: TGTGCCAGCAGCCCGATGTGGGGACTGAGCTCCTACGAGCAGTACTTC; CDR3 protein: CASSPMWGLSSYEQYF
D gene: TRBD2; V gene: TRBV19; clone size: -; J gene: TRBJ2-5; CDR3 DNA: TGTGCCAGTAGTAACCCAAGACTAGCCCCGTGGGGAGAGACCCAGTACTTC; CDR3 protein: CASSNPRLAPWGETQYF
D gene: -; V gene: TRBV6-2/TRBV6-3; clone size: few; J gene: TRBJ2-1; CDR3 DNA: TGTGCCAGCACCCCTGGAGGGCATCGCTACAATGAGCAGTTCTTC; CDR3 protein: CASTPGGHRYNEQFF
D gene: TRBD1; V gene: TRBV27; clone size: -; J gene: TRBJ1-1; CDR3 DNA: TGTGCCAGCAGTTTATGGGGTGGGACAGGGGGTGCTGAAGCTTTCTTT; CDR3 protein: CASSLWGGTGGAEAFF
D gene: TRBD2; V gene: TRBV5-8; clone size: -; J gene: TRBJ2-6; CDR3 DNA: TGTGCCAGCAGCTTCGGGGGGGCCGGGGCCAACGTCCTGACTTTC; CDR3 protein: CASSFGGAGANVLTF
D gene: -; V gene: TRBV6-5; clone size: -; J gene: TRBJ1-2; CDR3 DNA: TGTGCCAGCAGTAATCAGAACTATGGCTACACCTTC; CDR3 protein: CASSNQNYGYTF
D gene: -; V gene: TRBV11-2; clone size: -; J gene: TRBJ1-1; CDR3 DNA: TGTGCCAGCAGCTTAGATAGCGGGGTGGGGGCTTTCTTT; CDR3 protein: CASSLDSGVGAFF
D gene: -; V gene: TRBV6-6; clone size: -; J gene: TRBJ2-7; CDR3 DNA: TGTGCCAGCAGGAGTGGCCAGCGGCAGTCCTACGAGCAGTACTTC; CDR3 protein: CASRSGQRQSYEQYF
D gene: TRBD2; V gene: TRBV9; clone size: -; J gene: TRBJ2-7; CDR3 DNA: TGTGCCAGCAGCCCCCGTAGCGGGAACTCCTACGAGCAGTACTTC; CDR3 protein: CASSPRSGNSYEQYF
D gene: -; V gene: TRBV5-1; clone size: -; J gene: TRBJ2-3; CDR3 DNA: TGCGCCAGCAGCTCTTGGGGGAGGTCAAACACAGATACGCAGTATTTT; CDR3 protein: CASSSWGRSNTDTQYF
D gene: TRBD1; V gene: TRBV27; clone size: once; J gene: TRBJ2-2; CDR3 DNA: TGTGCCAGCAGTCCCAGACAGGGGAAGAACACCGGGGAGCTGTTTTTT; CDR3 protein: CASSPRQGKNTGELFF
D gene: TRBD2; V gene: TRBV7-9; clone size: few; J gene: TRBJ2-3; CDR3 DNA: TGTGCCAGCAGCTCGGGGACTAGCTCCCCCACAGATACGCAGTATTTT; CDR3 protein: CASSSGTSSPTDTQYF
D gene: -; V gene: TRBV12-3/TRBV12-4; clone size: -; J gene: TRBJ2-7; CDR3 DNA: TGTGCCAGCAGGCAGGGGCCCTCCTACGAGCAGTACTTC; CDR3 protein: CASRQGPSYEQYF
D gene: -; V gene: TRBV4-1; clone size: -; J gene: TRBJ2-1; CDR3 DNA: TGCGCCAGCAGCCAAGTCCCCCCAGGGATCTCCTACAATGAGCAGTTCTTC; CDR3 protein: CASSQVPPGISYNEQFF
D gene: -; V gene: TRBV2; clone size: -; J gene: TRBJ2-2; CDR3 DNA: TGTGCCAGCAGTGAATGGTCTAGTCTTAATCGGAACGGGGAGCTGTTTTTT; CDR3 protein: CASSEWSSLNRNGELFF
D gene: -; V gene: TRBV5-1; clone size: -; J gene: TRBJ1-3; CDR3 DNA: TGCGCCAGCAGTCTATATCTACGGGGTATCTCTGGAAACACCATATATTTT; CDR3 protein: CASSLYLRGISGNTIYF
D gene: -; V gene: TRBV3-1/TRBV3-2; clone size: -; J gene: TRBJ2-2; CDR3 DNA: TGTGCCACCCTCCACACCGGGGAGCTGTTTTTT; CDR3 protein: CATLHTGELFF
D gene: TRBD2; V gene: TRBV14; clone size: once; J gene: TRBJ2-7; CDR3 DNA: TGTGCCAGCAGCCAAGGCTGGTTTGGGGGGGTGCAGTACTTC; CDR3 protein: CASSQGWFGGVQYF
D gene: TRBD2; V gene: TRBV2; clone size: -; J gene: TRBJ2-5; CDR3 DNA: TGTGCCAGCAGTGAATTAGCGGGGCGGGGGGAGACCCAGTACTTC; CDR3 protein: CASSELAGRGETQYF
D gene: -; V gene: TRBV15; clone size: -; J gene: TRBJ2-1; CDR3 DNA: TGTGCCACCAGCACCCCTTTAACAGGTATCTACAATGAGCAGTTCTTC; CDR3 protein: CATSTPLTGIYNEQFF
D gene: TRBD2; V gene: TRBV29-1; clone size: -; J gene: TRBJ2-1; CDR3 DNA: TGCAGCGTTGTCCTAGCGGGATATGAGCAGTTCTTC; CDR3 protein: CSVVLAGYEQFF
D gene: -; V gene: TRBV24-1; clone size: -; J gene: TRBJ2-2; CDR3 DNA: TGTGCCACCAGTGATCCCGGACAGAAAGGAACCCCCGGGGAGCTGTTTTTT; CDR3 protein: CATSDPGQKGTPGELFF
D gene: -; V gene: TRBV4-2; clone size: -; J gene: TRBJ2-5; CDR3 DNA: TGTGCCAGCAGCCTAGAGGGCAGCCACCGTGGGGAGACCCAGTACTTC; CDR3 protein: CASSLEGSHRGETQYF
D gene: -; V gene: TRBV10-3; clone size: -; J gene: TRBJ2-1; CDR3 DNA: TGTGCCATCAGTGCGGGGGACCGCTCCTACAATGAGCAGTTCTTC; CDR3 protein: CAISAGDRSYNEQFF
D gene: TRBD2; V gene: TRBV7-2; clone size: -; J gene: TRBJ2-4; CDR3 DNA: TGTGCCAGCAGCTTAGCGCCGGGACTAGGGGTACAAAGGAACATTCAGTACTTC; CDR3 protein: CASSLAPGLGVQRNIQYF
D gene: -; V gene: TRBV14; clone size: -; J gene: TRBJ2-6; CDR3 DNA: TGTGCCAGCAGCCAAGGACTGGTCCCTGGGGCCAACGTCCTGACTTTC; CDR3 protein: CASSQGLVPGANVLTF
D gene: -; V gene: TRBV4-3; clone size: -; J gene: TRBJ1-2; CDR3 DNA: TGCGCCAGCAGCCAAGATCTCGTGTCCTATGGCTACACCTTC; CDR3 protein: CASSQDLVSYGYTF
D gene: -; V gene: TRBV7-8; clone size: few; J gene: TRBJ2-5; CDR3 DNA: TGTGCCAGCAGCTTAGTATTGCGGGGTATTGAGACCCAGTACTTC; CDR3 protein: CASSLVLRGIETQYF
D gene: TRBD1; V gene: TRBV6-2/TRBV6-3; clone size: -; J gene: TRBJ1-2; CDR3 DNA: TGTGCCAACAGTTACCCGGACAGGAGGAACTATGGCTACACCTTC; CDR3 protein: CANSYPDRRNYGYTF
D gene: -; V gene: TRBV7-2; clone size: -; J gene: TRBJ1-2; CDR3 DNA: TGTGCCAGCACTATACGGACAGAATCCTATGGCTACACCTTC; CDR3 protein: CASTIRTESYGYTF
D gene: -; V gene: TRBV2; clone size: -; J gene: TRBJ2-5; CDR3 DNA: TGTGCCAGCAGTGACTTACATCCGTACCAAGAGACCCAGTACTTC; CDR3 protein: CASSDLHPYQETQYF
D gene: TRBD2; V gene: TRBV19; clone size: -; J gene: TRBJ2-7; CDR3 DNA: TGTGCCAGTAGTATGTTCGGCGGGGGAACATACGAGCAGTACTTC; CDR3 protein: CASSMFGGGTYEQYF
D gene: -; V gene: TRBV25-1; clone size: -; J gene: TRBJ2-5; CDR3 DNA: TGTGCCAGCAGATTTGGTCTAAAAGAGACCCAGTACTTC; CDR3 protein: CASRFGLKETQYF